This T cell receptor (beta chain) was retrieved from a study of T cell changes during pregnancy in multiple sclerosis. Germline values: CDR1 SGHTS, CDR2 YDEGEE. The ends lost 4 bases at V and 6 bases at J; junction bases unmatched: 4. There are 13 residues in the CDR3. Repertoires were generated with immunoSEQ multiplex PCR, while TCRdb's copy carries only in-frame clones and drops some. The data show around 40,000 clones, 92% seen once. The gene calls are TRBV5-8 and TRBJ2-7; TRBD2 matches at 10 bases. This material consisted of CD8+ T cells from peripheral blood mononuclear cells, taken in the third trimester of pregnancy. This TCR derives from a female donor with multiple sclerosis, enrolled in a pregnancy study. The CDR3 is CASSSRLAGEQYF. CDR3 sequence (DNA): TGTGCCAGCAGCAGTCGACTAGCGGGCGAGCAGTACTTC.